This TCR beta chain was identified during a study of T-cell reconstitution after alpha-beta-depleted transplantation in children (dated by TCRdb to the mid-2010s). As for the study more broadly: Using TCR repertoire profiling, the study quantitatively followed how T-cell immune reconstitution unfolded in children after TCRalphabeta/CD19-depleted allogeneic hematopoietic cell transplantation.

As for this clonotype: What antigen it recognizes has not been identified. Base qualities are not recorded, but no much larger clone differs from it by a single base.

The library was prepared using PCR. Sequencing took place on an Illumina HiSeq 2500. Molecular barcoding was employed in the preparation of TCR libraries, with unique molecular identifiers being used to normalize TCRbeta repertoire quantification. Using fastp trimming at Q25 and MiXCR clonotype assembly, TCRdb reanalyzed the public sequencing data and kept in-frame beta chains. Each entry merges the rows of one CDR3 protein and shows their most common DNA and genes. Across this sample there are roughly 790,000 distinct CDR3 sequences, with 16% seen only once. The biggest ten clones account for around 5.3% of the sample. From the germline V gene, CDR1 is SGHRS and CDR2 is YFSETQ. V gives up 0 bases and J gives up 2 bases, and the segment between their germline ends measures 15 bases. From cysteine to phenylalanine, the CDR3 is 16 amino acids long. The entry retains the CDR3 DNA only, 48 bases that are in frame from base 1.

The investigation overall reported the following: In some patients, high TCRbeta diversity at day 60 was attributed to recipient T cells and intrathymic progenitors that had survived conditioning. Over the following months the frequencies of hyperexpanded clones went down, and after one year T-cell counts and TCRbeta diversity were mostly credited to newly produced T cells. The apparently early recovery of alphabetaT-cell counts about two months after transplant reportedly depended on only several hundred rapidly expanded clones that came from non-depleted graft cells.

What this sample's treatment or condition label stands for: allogeneic hematopoietic cell transplantation with graft depleted of TCRalphabeta T cells and CD19 B cells. The children who served as transplant recipients had been given grafts of TCRalphabeta/CD19-depleted allogeneic hematopoietic cells. The source material was PBMCs, mostly from graft donor cells, sampled 360 days after TCRalphabeta/CD19-depleted stem cell transplant. The rearranged segments are TRBV5-1 and TRBJ2-7; a weak D assignment points to TRBD2 (5 bases agree). The TCR sequence derives from a male patient under 18 who had a stem cell transplant for acute lymphoblastic leukemia, so the T cells may come from the graft donor. The nucleotide sequence reads as follows: TGCGCCAGCAGCTTGGGGCCCGGCGGGTCCACCTACGAGCAGTACTTC. This codes for CASSLGPGGSTYEQYF.